This T cell receptor (beta chain) appears in the sequencing data of a study of control samples from healthy donors and cancer patients. Repertoires were generated with immunoSEQ multiplex PCR, while TCRdb's copy carries only in-frame clones and drops some. The sample has about 94,000 clones; about nine tenths are singletons. Germline CDR1 reads SGHTA; CDR2 reads FQGNSA. V was shortened by 1 base and J by 3 bases, with 3 bases between the two germline ends. The CDR3 is 12 amino acids. This rearrangement joins TRBV7-2 to TRBJ1-2; D gene unclear. Sample: blood. The source is a woman between 18 and 29 years old in good health. The CDR3 spells CASSLGDYGYTF. CDR3 coding DNA: TGTGCCAGCAGCTTAGGGGACTATGGCTACACCTTC.